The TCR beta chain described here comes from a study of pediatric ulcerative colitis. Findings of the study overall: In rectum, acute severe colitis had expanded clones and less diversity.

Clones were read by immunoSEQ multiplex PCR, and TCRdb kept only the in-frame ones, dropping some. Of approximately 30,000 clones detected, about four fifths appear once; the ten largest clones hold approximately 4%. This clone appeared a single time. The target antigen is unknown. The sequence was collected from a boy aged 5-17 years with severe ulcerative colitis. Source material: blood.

CDR3 loop: CASSQYSRDVWAGELFF. The CDR3 nucleotides are TGCGCCAGCAGCCAATATAGTCGGGACGTTTGGGCCGGGGAGCTGTTTTTT. V is TRBV4-3 and J is TRBJ2-2; D may match TRBD1 or TRBD2 (5 bases each). The V end lost 2 bases, the J end lost 6 bases, and 19 bases lay between the germline ends. Germline assignment: CDR1 LGHNA and CDR2 YSLEER. The CDR3 totals 17 residues.